This T cell receptor beta chain was sequenced for a study of cytomegalovirus exposure and HLA in healthy donors. The CDR3 length is 15 residues. Trimming removed 0 bases from V and 3 bases from J; junction bases left unmatched: 5. CDR1 and CDR2 from the germline V gene are LNHNV and YYDKDF (reference sequence). 60 Vbeta and 13 Jbeta primers were used in PCR. TCRdb keeps only in-frame clones here, not all; method: immunoSEQ multiplex PCR. Of roughly 200,000 clones in the sample, roughly 79% were seen once. V gene TRBV15 combines with J gene TRBJ2-7; 7 bases line up with TRBD1. The sequencing sample was made of PBMCs. The origin of this receptor is a man aged 30 to 39 in good health and CMV-seronegative. CDR3 DNA sequence: TGTGCCACCAGCAGAGATGGACAGGCTATCTACGAGCAGTACTTC. It is translated as CATSRDGQAIYEQYF.